This entry concerns a single TCR beta chain. Its antigen is not known. These data come from a study of cytomegalovirus exposure and HLA in healthy donors. From germline, CDR1 is MNHEY and CDR2 SMNVEV (reference sequence). The CDR3 extends over 15 amino acids. V was clipped by 5 bases and J by 6 bases; unmatched bases: 7. Findings and limits, study-wide: In terms of immune exposure information, only CMV serostatus was available. Overall, roughly 160 TCR beta chains were annotated as cytomegalovirus-associated. Per a prior analysis, the majority of TCR beta V segments were productive roughly 90% or roughly 30% of the time.

Both 60 Vbeta primers and 13 Jbeta primers went into the PCR. This table comes from immunoSEQ multiplex PCR, and its TCRdb copy is limited to in-frame clones, with some not included. The sample holds under 200,000 clones, more than 70% seen once. This clonotype was obtained from a male donor in good health and CMV-seronegative. Material: PBMCs. The chain employs TRBV27 and TRBJ2-2; TRBD1 agrees at 9 bases. Here the CDR3 DNA reads TGTGCCAGCAGTCCCGGGACAGGGAGGGCCGGGGAGCTGTTTTTT. As protein: CASSPGTGRAGELFF.